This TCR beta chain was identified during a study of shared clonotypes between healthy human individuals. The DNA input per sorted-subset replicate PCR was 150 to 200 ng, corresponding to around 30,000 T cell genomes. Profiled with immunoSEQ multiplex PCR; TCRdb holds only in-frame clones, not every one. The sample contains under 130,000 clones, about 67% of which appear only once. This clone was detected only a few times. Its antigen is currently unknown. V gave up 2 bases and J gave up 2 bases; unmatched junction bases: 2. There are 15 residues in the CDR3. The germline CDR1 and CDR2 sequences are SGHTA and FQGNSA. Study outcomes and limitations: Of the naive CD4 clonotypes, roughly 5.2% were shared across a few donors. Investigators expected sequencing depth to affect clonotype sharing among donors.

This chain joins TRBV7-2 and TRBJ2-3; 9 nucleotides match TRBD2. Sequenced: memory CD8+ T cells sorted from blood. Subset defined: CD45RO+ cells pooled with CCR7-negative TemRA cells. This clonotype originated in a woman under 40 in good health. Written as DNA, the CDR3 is TGTGCCAGCAGCTTATTAGCGGGAGACACAGATACGCAGTATTTT. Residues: CASSLLAGDTDTQYF. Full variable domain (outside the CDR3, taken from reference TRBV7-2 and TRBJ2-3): GAGVSQSPSNKVTEKGKDVELRCDPISGHTALYWYRQSLGQGLEFLIYFQGNSAPDKSGLPSDRFSAERTGGSVSTLTIQRTQQEDSAVYLCASSLLAGDTDTQYFGPGTRLTVL.